Shown below are 14 T cell receptor beta chains from a single sample sequenced in a study of T-cell reconstitution after alpha-beta-depleted transplantation in children. A TCRbeta library incorporating unique molecular identifiers was prepared. TCRdb ran MiXCR on the PCR reads and lists one entry per CDR3 protein. The table records 440,000 or so distinct CDR3 sequences, 11% of them present only once. The sample was PBMCs from the stem cell graft donor, taken from the stem cell graft. Receptor source: a human donor who donated a stem cell graft to a child with acute myeloid leukemia.

The chain carries TRBV25-1 and TRBJ1-1; TRBD1 agrees at 7 bases. The V segment lost 3 bases and the J segment 2 bases; nucleotides outside the gene matches: 6. CDR3 length: 15 residues. The germline gives CDR1 MGHDK, CDR2 SYGVNS. CDR3 in amino acids: CASSEYGTVNTEAFF. CDR3 bases: TGTGCCAGCAGTGAGTATGGGACAGTAAACACTGAAGCTTTCTTT.

This clonotype appeared a few times. V usage is TRBV3-1 and J usage is TRBJ2-2; D is perhaps TRBD1 or TRBD2 (5 bases each). Germline V gene lookup returns CDR1 LGHDT and CDR2 YNNKEL (reference sequence). There are 16 residues in the CDR3. V lost 3 bases and J 3 bases, leaving 14 bases between the germline ends. This CDR3 reads CASSHVTGTYTGELFF. The CDR3 DNA reads as TGTGCCAGCAGCCACGTCACCGGGACCTACACCGGGGAGCTGTTTTTT.

The CDR3: CASSRGQGVNYEQYF. The CDR3 coding sequence is TGTGCCAGCAGTCGAGGACAGGGAGTGAATTACGAGCAGTACTTC. The chain employs TRBV9 and TRBJ2-7; 8 bases fit TRBD1. J was trimmed by 4 bases and V by 5 bases; bases with no gene match: 11. This CDR3 comprises 15 residues. Germline CDR1 reads SGDLS; CDR2 reads YYNGEE.

The table lists this clonotype with many counts. The chain employs TRBV3-1 and TRBJ2-5, with D uncertain. From germline, CDR1 is LGHDT and CDR2 YNNKEL (reference sequence). The CDR3 extends over 15 amino acids. Trimming took off 2 bases at V and 4 bases at J, with 14 bases between the two ends. In DNA, the CDR3 is TGTGCCAGCAGCCAACACCCGGCTCCTGGAGAGACCCAGTACTTC. The encoded protein is CASSQHPAPGETQYF.

This clonotype was detected only a few times. The V gene is TRBV7-9, the J gene TRBJ2-6; D gene uncertain. Germline V gene sequence: CDR1 SEHNR, CDR2 FQNEAQ (reference sequence). The CDR3 consists of 14 residues. V lost 5 bases and J 0 bases, leaving 5 bases between the germline ends. The DNA of the CDR3 is TGTGCCAGCAGCGAGAACTCTGGGGCCAACGTCCTGACTTTC. Amino acids: CASSENSGANVLTF.

The chain recombines TRBV27 with TRBJ2-7, with TRBD2 matching over 8 bases. CDR1 is MNHEY, CDR2 SMNVEV, per germline (reference sequence). V gave up 4 bases and J gave up 4 bases; unmatched junction bases: 6. The CDR3 loop spans 14 amino acids. In DNA, the CDR3 is TGTGCCAGCAGTTCCCGAGCGGGAGCTTACGAGCAGTACTTC. Encoded protein: CASSSRAGAYEQYF.

At least ten counts were recorded for this clonotype. The chain couples TRBV5-1 to TRBJ1-2, with 9 bases aligning to TRBD1. V lost 4 bases, J lost 6 bases, and 4 bases stayed unmatched. The CDR3 runs 13 residues. From germline, CDR1 is SGHRS and CDR2 YFSETQ. DNA of the CDR3: TGCGCCAGCAGCCGGACAGGGGAGGATGGCTACACCTTC. Protein sequence: CASSRTGEDGYTF.

V and J are TRBV6-1 and TRBJ2-1; D possibly uses TRBD1 or TRBD2 (5 bases each). The CDR3 consists of 15 residues. V lost 4 bases to trimming and J lost 3 bases, with 13 bases between them. CDR1 and CDR2 from the germline V gene are MNHNS and SASEGT. Here the CDR3 reads CASSGGGPSYNEQFF. CDR3 coding DNA: TGTGCCAGCAGTGGGGGCGGGCCTAGCTACAATGAGCAGTTCTTC.

This clonotype was recorded a few times. The rearrangement uses TRBV29-1 and TRBJ2-3; D gene uncertain. This CDR3 is built from 14 residues. V was clipped by 4 bases and J by 4 bases, with 15 bases between them. CDR1 is SQVTM, CDR2 ANQGSEA, per germline. The CDR3 sequence: CSVGPPRGPDTQYF. The CDR3 DNA follows: TGCAGCGTTGGGCCCCCCCGAGGCCCAGATACGCAGTATTTT.

This clonotype has a count of ten or more. This rearrangement joins TRBV6-1 to TRBJ1-2, with 7 bases that match TRBD1. Per the germline V gene, CDR1 is MNHNS and CDR2 is SASEGT. With V trimmed by 5 bases and J by 5 bases, 5 bases remained unmatched. This CDR3 has 13 amino acids. CDR3 protein: CASSPGTEYGYTF. DNA for the CDR3: TGTGCCAGCAGTCCCGGGACAGAATATGGCTACACCTTC.

This sequence joins TRBV7-2 and TRBJ2-1; 9 nucleotides match TRBD2. Trimming at V came to 3 bases and at J to 7 bases, leaving 4 bases not matched to a gene. The length of the CDR3 is 14 residues. The V gene's germline CDR1 is SGHTA and CDR2 FQGNSA. The CDR3 region has the DNA TGTGCCAGCAGCTTGACTAGCGGAAGAAATGAGCAGTTCTTC. It codes for CASSLTSGRNEQFF.

This clonotype has at least ten counts. The chain joins TRBV20-1 to TRBJ2-1; 7 bases align to TRBD2. Per the germline V gene, CDR1 is DFQATT and CDR2 is SNEGSKA (reference sequence). V lost 6 bases and J lost 7; bases outside the gene matches: 12. This CDR3 comprises 14 residues. In nucleotides, the CDR3 is TGCAGTGCCCAACTTGCGGGGGAAGGTAATGAGCAGTTCTTC. Its translation is CSAQLAGEGNEQFF.

The J gene is TRBJ2-5, the V gene TRBV5-1, with 7 bases lining up with TRBD1. Per germline, CDR1 SGHRS and CDR2 YFSETQ. The CDR3 covers 14 residues. V lost 4 bases to trimming and J lost 3 bases; unmatched junction nucleotides: 6. CDR3 in DNA: TGCGCCAGCAGCATTACAGGGGCGAAAGAGACCCAGTACTTC. This translates into CASSITGAKETQYF.

This clonotype was detected only a few times. CDR3 sequence (DNA): TGCGCCAGCAGCCAAGACTTCGACAGGCCAAATCAGCCCCAGCATTTT. It specifies CASSQDFDRPNQPQHF. The chain combines TRBV4-3 with TRBJ1-5; D might be TRBD1 (6 bases). Trimming removed 0 bases at V and 4 bases at J, with 13 bases between. In germline, CDR1 is LGHNA, CDR2 YSLEER. The CDR3 sequence is 16 residues long.